This TCR beta chain was sequenced during a study of blood T cell repertoires in COVID-19. Study details: Collection of acute and convalescent COVID-19 samples took place in the United States, Italy and Spain.

Germline loops: CDR1 MDHEN, CDR2 SYDVKM. The CDR3 is made up of 15 amino acids. V lost 6 bases and J 7 bases, leaving 16 bases between the germline ends. This clone appeared once. Measured with immunoSEQ multiplex PCR; TCRdb has only the in-frame clones, and not every one. The sample lists 51,000 or so clones, over 85% occurring once. The source material was peripheral blood. The receptor's source is an elderly man with acute or convalescent COVID-19. The rearrangement uses TRBV28 and TRBJ1-6; D is unclear. The CDR3 coding sequence is TGTGCCAGCAGCCGACACAACGGTCTAAATTCACCCCTCCACTTT. Its protein is CASSRHNGLNSPLHF.